The 28 T cell receptor beta chains presented below share a single source sample, sequenced in a study of T cell responses to AZD1222 COVID-19 vaccine (dated by TCRdb to about 2021). The sample's time point label, in plain terms: baseline before first vaccination. Library construction relied on the immunoSEQ multiplex PCR assay. TCRdb retrieved this table from immuneACCESS and kept in-frame rearrangements only. Not all clones are present; in checked studies, unresolved V genes account for under half, and no reason is known for the remainder. The sample table contains 150,000 or so clones; only one count was recorded for roughly 88% of them. The ten largest make up about 14% of the sample. The sequenced sample was peripheral blood, obtained on day 0 of AZD1222 vaccination. The source of these receptors is an adult in good health.

The chain links TRBV4-1 to TRBJ2-1; TRBD2 matches 9 bases. Germline CDR1 is MGHRA and CDR2 is YSYEKL. V lost 0 bases, J lost 10 bases, and 1 base stayed unmatched. The CDR3 has 13 amino acids. CDR3 region: CASSQDGLAEQFF. In DNA, the CDR3 is TGCGCCAGCAGCCAAGACGGACTAGCGGAGCAGTTCTTC.

The rearrangement uses TRBV6-1 and TRBJ2-5, with 13 bases lining up with TRBD2. The CDR3 has 18 residues. Per germline, CDR1 MNHNS and CDR2 SASEGT. Trimming removed 4 bases from V and 0 bases from J; junction bases left unmatched: 8. The CDR3 nucleotides are TGTGCCAGCAGTGCCCACGGGACTAGCGGGGCCTACCAAGAGACCCAGTACTTC. This codes for CASSAHGTSGAYQETQYF.

The chain recombines TRBV11-3 with TRBJ2-2, with TRBD2 identical over 10 bases. After removal of 4 bases from V and 7 bases from J, the junction contained 18 bases not matched to a gene. Germline V lookup: CDR1 SGHNT, CDR2 YENEEA. The CDR3 contains 19 residues. The DNA of the CDR3 is TGTGCCAGCAGCTCCTTCTGGGAGCGGGGGGGCCATGAGGTCGGGGAGCTGTTTTTT. Translated, it gives CASSSFWERGGHEVGELFF.

The gene calls are TRBV11-2 and TRBJ1-2; D is ambiguous. The CDR3 is 17 amino acids. Germline V lookup: CDR1 SGHAT, CDR2 FQNNGV. V lost 5 bases to trimming and J lost 0 bases, with 19 bases between them. The CDR3 reads CASSTPGKTATNYGYTF. CDR3 DNA: TGTGCCAGCAGCACACCGGGGAAGACGGCAACTAACTATGGCTACACCTTC.

The V call is TRBV4-1, the J call TRBJ2-3; TRBD2 aligns across 10 bases. Germline CDR1 MGHRA, CDR2 YSYEKL. This CDR3 has 15 residues. Unmatched junction bases numbered 3, after V lost 6 bases and J lost 0 bases. The CDR3 protein is CASRRTSGSTDTQYF. The CDR3 DNA follows: TGCGCCAGCAGAAGGACTAGCGGCAGCACAGATACGCAGTATTTT.

The gene calls are TRBV19 and TRBJ2-6; the D gene is possibly TRBD1 (5 bases). This CDR3 region has 15 residues. Germline values: CDR1 LNHDA, CDR2 SQIVND (reference sequence). Trimming stripped 9 bases from V and 0 bases from J, with 12 bases between. The CDR3 DNA reads TGTGCCAGCGCTCAGGGTAGCTCTGGGGCCAACGTCCTGACTTTC. This encodes CASAQGSSGANVLTF.

The rearrangement joins TRBV6-5 to TRBJ1-5; 10 bases fit TRBD1. This CDR3 has 15 residues. V lost 6 bases to trimming and J lost 4 bases; unmatched junction nucleotides: 6. The germline CDR1 and CDR2 sequences are MNHEY and SVGAGI. The chain's CDR3 is CASRGGTGDNQPQHF. CDR3 DNA: TGTGCCAGCAGGGGAGGGACAGGGGATAATCAGCCCCAGCATTTT.

The rearrangement joins TRBV30 to TRBJ1-2, with 7 bases aligning to TRBD1. The CDR3 totals 13 residues. Germline V gene lookup returns CDR1 GTSNPN and CDR2 SVGIG (reference sequence). With V trimmed by 2 bases and J by 6 bases, 6 bases remained unmatched. The CDR3 nucleotides are TGTGCCTGGAGTAAAAAGCAGGGGGATGGCTACACCTTC. This gives the protein CAWSKKQGDGYTF.

A few counts support this clone. The rearrangement uses TRBV7-9 and TRBJ1-2; 12 nucleotides align to TRBD1. Germline CDR1 and CDR2: SEHNR and FQNEAQ (reference sequence). Trimming removed 10 bases from V and 4 bases from J; junction bases left unmatched: 13. The CDR3 is made up of 16 amino acids. CDR3 DNA: TGTGCCACCTCGTTGGGACAGGGGGCTACCCCCTATGGCTACACCTTC. This encodes CATSLGQGATPYGYTF.

The genes are TRBV6-5 and TRBJ1-2; maybe TRBD1 (6 bases). The CDR3 runs 14 residues. V was clipped by 4 bases and J by 6 bases, with 15 bases between them. Germline CDR1 reads MNHEY; CDR2 reads SVGAGI. This CDR3 reads CASSSLPWTDGYTF. CDR3 nucleotide sequence: TGTGCCAGCAGTTCCCTCCCATGGACAGATGGCTACACCTTC.

The chain employs TRBV18 and TRBJ1-3; 7 bases agree with TRBD1. The CDR3 is 15 amino acids. The trim removed 6 bases at V and 4 bases at J, leaving 9 bases unmatched. The germline CDR1 and CDR2 sequences are KGHSH and LQKENI. CDR3 protein: CASSPTRQGGNTIYF. In DNA form, the CDR3 reads TGTGCCAGCTCCCCCACCCGACAGGGCGGAAACACCATATATTTT.

This chain connects TRBV18 to TRBJ1-3; TRBD1 is a possible D gene (5 bases). The CDR3 is 14 amino acids. The germline gives CDR1 KGHSH, CDR2 LQKENI. Trimming removed 3 bases from V and 0 bases from J, with 6 bases in between. The CDR3 DNA reads TGTGCCAGCTCACCGCAGGGCTCTGGAAACACCATATATTTT. Protein: CASSPQGSGNTIYF.

This chain uses TRBV24-1 with TRBJ1-2, with 8 bases identical to TRBD1. This CDR3 has 16 amino acids. In germline, CDR1 is KGHDR, CDR2 SFDVKD. Trimming cost V 3 bases and J 8 bases; bases outside gene matches: 13. CDR3 coding DNA: TGTGCCACCAGTGATACCGGACAGGGTCGAGAGAAAGGCTACACCTTC. It is translated as CATSDTGQGREKGYTF.

In DNA form, the CDR3 reads TGTGCCAGCAGCACCCGACAGGGAATGCCCCATTCACCCCTCCACTTT. Protein product: CASSTRQGMPHSPLHF. The chain combines TRBV5-6 with TRBJ1-6, with 7 nucleotides matching TRBD1. The CDR3 extends over 16 amino acids. The V gene's germline CDR1 is SGHDT and CDR2 YYEEEE. V lost 4 bases, J lost 8 bases, and 12 bases stayed unmatched.

V usage is TRBV6-5 and J usage is TRBJ2-5; D gene ambiguous. Per the germline V gene, CDR1 is MNHEY and CDR2 is SVGAGI. V was cut by 0 bases and J by 2 bases, with 4 bases left in between. This CDR3 comprises 13 residues. CDR3 nucleotide sequence: TGTGCCAGCAGTTACTCTGGACAAGAGACCCAGTACTTC. Amino acid sequence: CASSYSGQETQYF.

The chain combines TRBV4-2 with TRBJ1-5; D is uncertain. The CDR3 covers 16 residues. The ends were cut back, 1 base at V and 0 bases at J, with 10 bases in the middle. Germline V gene sequence: CDR1 LGHNA, CDR2 YNFKEQ. CDR3 coding DNA: TGTGCCAGCAGCCAAGCGGGTGGGAATAGCAATCAGCCCCAGCATTTT. Translated, it gives CASSQAGGNSNQPQHF.

V and J are TRBV5-3 and TRBJ2-7, with TRBD2 matching 11 bases. TRBV5-3 is filed as an ORF, its function uncertain. The junction had 14 bases not matched to a gene; V was cut back by 3 bases and J by 12 bases. CDR3 length: 15 amino acids. CDR3 sequence reads: CARSSRSLAGGFVYF. The CDR3 nucleotides read TGTGCCAGAAGCTCCCGCTCCCTAGCGGGGGGATTTGTGTACTTC.

This clone was recorded only once. The rearrangement uses TRBV3-1 (or the pseudogene TRBV3-2) and TRBJ1-3, with D uncertain. Germline CDR1 is LGHDT and CDR2 is YNNKEL (reference sequence). The CDR3 spans 15 residues. V shed 6 bases and J shed 0 bases, with 12 bases lying between them. The CDR3 DNA reads TGTGCCAGCAGGATAAGACGAGGCTCTGGAAACACCATATATTTT. The encoded protein is CASRIRRGSGNTIYF.

The chain joins TRBV6-2 or TRBV6-3 to TRBJ1-2, with D possibly being TRBD1 (5 bases). V shed 2 bases and J shed 10 bases, with 8 bases lying between them. The CDR3 spans 11 residues. From germline, CDR1 is MNHEY and CDR2 SVGEGT. The CDR3 bases are TGTGCCAGCAGTTACCAGGGAGACTACACCTTC. Protein sequence: CASSYQGDYTF.

This chain joins TRBV4-1 and TRBJ1-1; D possibly corresponds to TRBD1 (6 bases). Germline CDR1 and CDR2: MGHRA and YSYEKL. The CDR3 is 13 residues long. Trimming cost V 5 bases and J 8 bases, with 15 bases left between them. CDR3 nucleotide sequence: TGCGCCAGCAGCGTCTTCAGGGGAGCCGAAGCTTTCTTT. It encodes CASSVFRGAEAFF.

This sequence joins TRBV18 and TRBJ2-1; 7 positions agree with TRBD1. The germline V gene encodes CDR1 KGHSH and CDR2 LQKENI. Trimming removed 0 bases from V and 13 bases from J; junction bases left unmatched: 3. CDR3 length equals 12 residues. The CDR3, as DNA: TGTGCCAGCTCACCACCCAGGACAGGTCAGTTCTTC. Translating gives CASSPPRTGQFF.

The V call is TRBV5-6, the J call TRBJ2-7; the D gene is possibly TRBD1 (6 bases). Trimming took off 6 bases at V and 6 bases at J, with 10 bases between the two ends. This CDR3 spans 11 amino acids. Germline CDR1 SGHDT, CDR2 YYEEEE. This CDR3 is CASTRGGEQYF. In DNA, the CDR3 is TGTGCCAGCACAAGAGGGGGCGAGCAGTACTTC. Variable domain in full (rest from reference TRBV5-6 and TRBJ2-7): DAGVTQSPTHLIKTRGQQVTLRCSPKSGHDTVSWYQQALGQGPQFIFQYYEEEERQRGNFPDRFSGHQFPNYSSELNVNALLLGDSALYLCASTRGGEQYFGPGTRLTVT.

The gene calls are TRBV7-9 and TRBJ2-7, with 7 bases identical to TRBD2. V lost 2 bases and J lost 2; bases outside the gene matches: 9. The length of the CDR3 is 16 residues. CDR1 is SEHNR, CDR2 FQNEAQ, per germline (reference sequence). CDR3 DNA sequence: TGTGCCAGCAGCTTAAATCGACTAGCCGAAACCTACGAGCAGTACTTC. Amino acid sequence: CASSLNRLAETYEQYF.

The chain employs TRBV28 and TRBJ1-5; the D gene is possibly TRBD1 (5 bases). CDR3 length equals 16 residues. Germline V gene data show CDR1 as MDHEN and CDR2 as SYDVKM. The V end lost 5 bases, the J end lost 4 bases, and 18 bases lay between the germline ends. The CDR3: CASSPRLRGANQPQHF. In DNA, the CDR3 is TGTGCCAGCAGTCCCCGCCTTAGGGGTGCAAATCAGCCCCAGCATTTT.

CDR3 sequence: CATSRDSGWAGYTF. The CDR3 DNA sequence: TGTGCCACCAGCAGAGATTCGGGTTGGGCAGGCTACACCTTC. V is TRBV15 and J is TRBJ1-2; D is ambiguous. There are 14 residues in the CDR3. Trimming pared 0 bases from V and 8 bases from J, leaving 13 bases between. Germline V gives CDR1 LNHNV, CDR2 YYDKDF (reference sequence).

The chain combines TRBV6-5 with TRBJ2-7; D is ambiguous. The CDR3 is 12 amino acids. Looked up from germline, CDR1 is MNHEY and CDR2 is SVGAGI. V lost 4 bases and J lost 0, with 4 bases in between. The CDR3 nucleotides read TGTGCCAGCAGTTGGGACTCCTACGAGCAGTACTTC. It specifies CASSWDSYEQYF.

This sequence joins TRBV6-6 and TRBJ1-1; TRBD1 matches at 12 bases. The germline V gene has CDR1 MNHNY and CDR2 SVGAGI (reference sequence). The junction had 13 bases not matched to a gene; V was cut back by 5 bases and J by 3 bases. The CDR3 sequence is 18 residues long. CDR3 region: CASSPQSGTGGAYTEAFF. CDR3 nucleotides: TGTGCCAGCAGTCCCCAATCGGGGACAGGGGGCGCGTACACTGAAGCTTTCTTT.

The chain has TRBV30 and TRBJ2-1; D is ambiguous. Trimming stripped 3 bases from V and 6 bases from J, with 6 bases between. The CDR3 has 11 amino acids. CDR1 GTSNPN and CDR2 SVGIG come from the germline V gene (reference sequence). The CDR3 loop is CAWSSGNEQFF. The DNA of the CDR3 is TGTGCCTGGAGCTCGGGCAATGAGCAGTTCTTC.